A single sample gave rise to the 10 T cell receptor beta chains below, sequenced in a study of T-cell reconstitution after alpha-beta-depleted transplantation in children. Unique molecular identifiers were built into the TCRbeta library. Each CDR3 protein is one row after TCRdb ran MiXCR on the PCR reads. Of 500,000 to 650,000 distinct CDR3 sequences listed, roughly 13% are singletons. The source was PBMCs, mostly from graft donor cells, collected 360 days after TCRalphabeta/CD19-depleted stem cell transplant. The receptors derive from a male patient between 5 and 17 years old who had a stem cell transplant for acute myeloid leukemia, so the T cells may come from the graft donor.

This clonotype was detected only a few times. The CDR3 DNA follows: TGTGCCAGCAGTTTACGTAATCTAGCGGGATTCAACAACGAGCAGTACTTC. It is translated as CASSLRNLAGFNNEQYF. The chain is built from TRBV12-3 or TRBV12-4 and TRBJ2-7; 9 nucleotides agree with TRBD2. V gave up 2 bases and J gave up 5 bases; unmatched junction bases: 13. The CDR3 covers 17 residues.

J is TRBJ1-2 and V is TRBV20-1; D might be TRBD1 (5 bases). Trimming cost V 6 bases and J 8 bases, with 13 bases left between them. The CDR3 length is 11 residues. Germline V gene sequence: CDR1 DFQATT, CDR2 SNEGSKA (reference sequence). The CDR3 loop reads CSAVGGRGYTF. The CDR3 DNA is TGCAGTGCCGTTGGGGGGAGAGGCTACACCTTC.

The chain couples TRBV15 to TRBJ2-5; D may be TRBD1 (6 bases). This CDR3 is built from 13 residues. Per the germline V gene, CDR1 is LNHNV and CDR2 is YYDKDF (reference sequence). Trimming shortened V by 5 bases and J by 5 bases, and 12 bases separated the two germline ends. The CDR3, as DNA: TGTGCCACCAGCTGGGTGGGGGCGGAGACCCAGTACTTC. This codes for CATSWVGAETQYF.

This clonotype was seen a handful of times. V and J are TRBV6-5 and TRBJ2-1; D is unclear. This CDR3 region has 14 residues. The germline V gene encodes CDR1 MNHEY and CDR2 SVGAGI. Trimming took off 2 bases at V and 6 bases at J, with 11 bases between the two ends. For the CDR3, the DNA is TGTGCCAGCAGTTACCTCGAGCAGCCCAATGAGCAGTTCTTC. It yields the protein CASSYLEQPNEQFF.

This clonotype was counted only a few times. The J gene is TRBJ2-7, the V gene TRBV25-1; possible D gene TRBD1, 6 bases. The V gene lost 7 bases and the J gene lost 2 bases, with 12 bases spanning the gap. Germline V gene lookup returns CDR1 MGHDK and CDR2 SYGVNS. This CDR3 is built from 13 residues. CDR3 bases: TGTGCCAGCAACCCCCCAGGGGCCTACGAGCAGTACTTC. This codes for CASNPPGAYEQYF.

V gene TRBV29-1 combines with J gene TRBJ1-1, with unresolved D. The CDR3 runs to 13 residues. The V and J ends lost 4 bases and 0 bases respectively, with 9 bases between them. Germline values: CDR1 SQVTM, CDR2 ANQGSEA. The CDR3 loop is CSVGQTLNTEAFF. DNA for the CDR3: TGCAGCGTTGGGCAGACTTTGAACACTGAAGCTTTCTTT.

In DNA, the CDR3 is TGTGCCAGCAGTTACTCCAGACTAACAAGCACAGATACGCAGTATTTT. This sequence encodes CASSYSRLTSTDTQYF. The chain combines TRBV6-2 or TRBV6-3 with TRBJ2-3, with D possibly TRBD2 on 5 matching bases. CDR3 length: 16 residues. V gave up 0 bases and J gave up 0 bases, with 10 bases separating them. CDR1 MNHEY and CDR2 SVGEGT come from the germline V gene.

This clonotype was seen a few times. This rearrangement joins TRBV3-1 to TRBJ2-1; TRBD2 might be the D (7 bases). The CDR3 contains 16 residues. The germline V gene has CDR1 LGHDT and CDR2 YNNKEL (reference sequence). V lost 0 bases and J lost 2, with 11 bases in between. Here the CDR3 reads CASSQDLGGPYNEQFF. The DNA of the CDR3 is TGTGCCAGCAGCCAAGATCTCGGGGGGCCCTACAATGAGCAGTTCTTC.

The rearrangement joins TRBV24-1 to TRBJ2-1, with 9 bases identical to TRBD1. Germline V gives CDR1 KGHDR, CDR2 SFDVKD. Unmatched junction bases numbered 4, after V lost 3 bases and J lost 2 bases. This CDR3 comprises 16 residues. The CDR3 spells CATSDEGQGPYNEQFF. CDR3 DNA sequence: TGTGCCACCAGTGATGAAGGACAGGGGCCCTACAATGAGCAGTTCTTC.

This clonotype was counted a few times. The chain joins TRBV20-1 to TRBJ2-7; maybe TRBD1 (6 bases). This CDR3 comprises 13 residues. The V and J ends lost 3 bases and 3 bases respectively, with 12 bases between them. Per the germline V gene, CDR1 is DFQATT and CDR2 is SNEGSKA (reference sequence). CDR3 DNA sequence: TGCAGTGCTAGGGGCGCAGGGGTCTACGAGCAGTACTTC. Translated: CSARGAGVYEQYF.